This T cell receptor beta chain was recorded in a study of OX40 agonist ivuxolimab in advanced cancers. The overall study: Ivuxolimab, an agonistic anti-OX40 (CD134) antibody, was given to patients.

TCRdb's copy holds only in-frame clones and misses some; the assay was immunoSEQ multiplex PCR. The top ten clones hold under 20% of a sample with 35,000 to 45,000 clones, less than 90% of them seen once. The sample was CD4+ or CD8+ T cells sorted from blood, taken in a trial of the OX40 agonist ivuxolimab. This clonotype was obtained from an adult with an advanced solid tumor such as melanoma, head and neck, liver or kidney cancer.

CDR3 nucleotide sequence: TGTGCCAGCAGCGAACCCGACTGGGAGAAACCCTACGAGCAGTACTTC. Protein: CASSEPDWEKPYEQYF. The chain is built from TRBV7-9 and TRBJ2-7; the D gene is possibly TRBD2 (5 bases). The germline CDR1 and CDR2 sequences are SEHNR and FQNEAQ (reference sequence). The CDR3 covers 16 residues. The V end lost 5 bases, the J end lost 2 bases, and 19 bases lay between the germline ends.